This T cell receptor (beta chain) was retrieved from a study of blood T cell repertoires in COVID-19. The overall study: Italy, Spain and the United States were the sources of the convalescent and acute COVID-19 samples.

Clones were read by immunoSEQ multiplex PCR, and TCRdb kept only the in-frame ones, dropping some. In the table there are 200,000 to 250,000 clones, about 85% of which are singletons. This clone was detected only once. The CDR3 totals 15 residues. The V segment lost 4 bases and the J segment 4 bases; nucleotides outside the gene matches: 4. Germline V gene sequence: CDR1 SGHNT, CDR2 YYREEE (reference sequence). V usage is TRBV5-4 and J usage is TRBJ2-1, with 11 bases identical to TRBD2. The sequence was obtained from a woman between 18 and 30 years old who had recovered from COVID-19. The sequencing sample was made of peripheral blood. The CDR3 region is CASSQGLADYNEQFF. CDR3 nucleotides: TGTGCCAGCAGCCAGGGACTAGCGGATTACAATGAGCAGTTCTTC.